This T cell receptor beta chain was retrieved from a study of blood T cell repertoires in COVID-19. The CDR3 consists of 16 residues. Germline lookup yields CDR1 ENHRY and CDR2 SYGVKD. With V trimmed by 10 bases and J by 7 bases, 18 bases remained unmatched. Libraries were prepared by immunoSEQ multiplex PCR; TCRdb keeps only in-frame clonotypes and omits some of them. Of hundreds of thousands of clones in the sample, 87% were seen once. The source of this sequence is a woman between 50 and 59 years old who had recovered from COVID-19. The rearrangement joins TRBV10-3 to TRBJ1-2; 10 nucleotides align to TRBD1. The material sequenced was peripheral blood. The CDR3 region has the DNA TGTGCCACACACCCGGGACAGGGGATCGACGCTAGTGGCTACACCTTC. As protein: CATHPGQGIDASGYTF.